Listed below are T cell receptor beta chains from one sample, sequenced in a study of blood T cell repertoires in COVID-19. Only in-frame clones appear in the TCRdb table, and some are missing; sequencing was by immunoSEQ multiplex PCR. Among some 520,000 clones listed, 80% to 90% were seen once. Sequencing was done on a sample of peripheral blood. These receptor sequences come from a man aged 18 to 30 with COVID-19, enrolled during active disease. Each CDR3 is given with its conserved first and last residue. A D gene is named only where the DNA matches it firmly. Clone size appears in some rows only: once, few, many, or a class for an expanded clone.

TRBV3-1/TRBV3-2	TRBJ2-7	once	TRBD2	CASSQESLAGGRYEQYF	TGTGCCAGCAGCCAAGAATCTCTAGCGGGAGGTCGGTACGAGCAGTACTTC
TRBV7-2	TRBJ2-3	-	-	CASSLVLSSSTDTQYF	TGTGCCAGCAGCTTAGTGCTTAGTTCTAGCACAGATACGCAGTATTTT
TRBV6-1	TRBJ1-5	-	TRBD1	CASSEVAGQGNQPQHF	TGTGCCAGCAGTGAAGTAGCAGGACAGGGTAATCAGCCCCAGCATTTT
TRBV5-4	TRBJ2-2	-	TRBD1	CASNPTGSHTGELFF	TGTGCCAGCAACCCGACAGGGTCCCACACCGGGGAGCTGTTTTTT
TRBV10-2	TRBJ1-3	-	TRBD1	CASSGGDSSGNTIYF	TGCGCCAGCAGTGGTGGGGACAGCTCTGGAAACACCATATATTTT
TRBV2	TRBJ1-1	-	-	CASRTRAGNTEAFF	TGTGCCAGCAGGACAAGGGCGGGGAACACTGAAGCTTTCTTT
TRBV2	TRBJ2-7	-	-	CASRKGYEQYF	TGTGCCAGCCGGAAGGGGTACGAGCAGTACTTC
TRBV3-1/TRBV3-2	TRBJ2-1	-	-	CASSQDLASPRFF	TGTGCCAGCAGCCAAGATCTTGCTAGCCCCCGGTTCTTC
TRBV10-2	TRBJ2-7	-	-	CASSASGQTYEQYF	TGCGCCAGCAGTGCGTCAGGACAGACCTACGAGCAGTACTTC
TRBV18	TRBJ2-3	-	-	CASSPAGPLTDTQYF	TGTGCCAGCTCACCGGCGGGACCTCTCACAGATACGCAGTATTTT
TRBV29-1	TRBJ2-7	-	TRBD2	CSVVRGTGEQYF	TGCAGCGTTGTGCGGGGGACGGGCGAGCAGTACTTC
TRBV27	TRBJ1-1	-	-	CASLKLRDNAEAFF	TGTGCCAGCCTAAAGCTCCGGGACAATGCTGAAGCTTTCTTT
TRBV14	TRBJ1-3	-	-	CASSQVITSLKYF	TGTGCCAGCAGCCAAGTAATCACGTCGCTAAAATATTTT
TRBV5-5	TRBJ1-1	-	-	CASSLTGALNTEAFF	TGTGCCAGCAGCTTGACAGGCGCCCTGAACACTGAAGCTTTCTTT
TRBV2	TRBJ1-1	once	TRBD1	CASARQGGTGNTEAFF	TGTGCCAGCGCAAGGCAGGGGGGAACAGGGAATACTGAAGCTTTCTTT